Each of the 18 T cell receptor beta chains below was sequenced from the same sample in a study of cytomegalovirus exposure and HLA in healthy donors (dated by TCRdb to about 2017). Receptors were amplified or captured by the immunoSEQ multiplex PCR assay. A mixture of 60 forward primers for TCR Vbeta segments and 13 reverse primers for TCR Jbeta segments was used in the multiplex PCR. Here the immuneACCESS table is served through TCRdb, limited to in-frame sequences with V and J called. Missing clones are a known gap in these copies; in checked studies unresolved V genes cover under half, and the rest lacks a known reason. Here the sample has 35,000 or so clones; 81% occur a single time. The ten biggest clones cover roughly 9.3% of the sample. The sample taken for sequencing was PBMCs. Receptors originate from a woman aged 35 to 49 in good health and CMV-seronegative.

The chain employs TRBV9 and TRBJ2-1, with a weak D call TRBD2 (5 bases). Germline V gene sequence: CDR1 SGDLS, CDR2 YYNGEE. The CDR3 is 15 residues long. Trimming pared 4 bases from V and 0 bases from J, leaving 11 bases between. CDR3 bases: TGTGCCAGCAGCCAGAGTGGGAGCTCCTACAATGAGCAGTTCTTC. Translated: CASSQSGSSYNEQFF.

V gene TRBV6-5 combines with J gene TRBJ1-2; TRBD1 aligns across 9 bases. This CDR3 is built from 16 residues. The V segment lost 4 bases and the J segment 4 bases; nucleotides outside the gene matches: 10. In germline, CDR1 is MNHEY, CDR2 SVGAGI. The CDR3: CASSLVTGGGGYGYTF. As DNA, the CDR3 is TGTGCCAGCAGTTTAGTCACAGGGGGCGGAGGCTATGGCTACACCTTC.

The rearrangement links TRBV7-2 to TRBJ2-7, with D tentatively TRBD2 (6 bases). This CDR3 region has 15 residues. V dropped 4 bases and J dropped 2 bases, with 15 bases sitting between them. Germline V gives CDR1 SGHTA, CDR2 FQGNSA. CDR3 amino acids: CASSSGLPGTYEQYV. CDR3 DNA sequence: TGTGCCAGCAGCTCTGGACTACCGGGGACCTACGAGCAGTACGTC.

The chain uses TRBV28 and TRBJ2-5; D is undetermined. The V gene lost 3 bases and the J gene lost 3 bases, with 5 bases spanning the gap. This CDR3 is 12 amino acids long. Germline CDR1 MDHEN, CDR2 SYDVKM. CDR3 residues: CASSFFEETQYF. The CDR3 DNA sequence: TGTGCCAGCAGTTTCTTTGAAGAGACCCAGTACTTC.

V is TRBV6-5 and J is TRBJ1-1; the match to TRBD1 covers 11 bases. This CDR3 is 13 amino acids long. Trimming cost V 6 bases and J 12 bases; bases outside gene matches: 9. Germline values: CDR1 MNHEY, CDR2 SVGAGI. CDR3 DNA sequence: TGTGCCAGCAGCGGACAGGGGGCGAGGGGGACTTTCTTT. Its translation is CASSGQGARGTFF.

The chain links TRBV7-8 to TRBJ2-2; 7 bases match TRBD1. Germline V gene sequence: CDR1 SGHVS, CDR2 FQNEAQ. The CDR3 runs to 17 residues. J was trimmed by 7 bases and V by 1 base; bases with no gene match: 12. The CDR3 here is CASSLGPTGPPGGELFF. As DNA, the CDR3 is TGTGCCAGCAGCTTAGGACCGACAGGGCCCCCAGGCGGGGAGCTGTTTTTT.

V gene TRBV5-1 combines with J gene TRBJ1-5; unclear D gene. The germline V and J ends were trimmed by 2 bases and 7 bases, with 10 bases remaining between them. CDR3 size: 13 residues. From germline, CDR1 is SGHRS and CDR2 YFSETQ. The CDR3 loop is CASSFTRWQPQHF. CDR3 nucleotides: TGCGCCAGCAGCTTTACCCGGTGGCAGCCCCAGCATTTT.

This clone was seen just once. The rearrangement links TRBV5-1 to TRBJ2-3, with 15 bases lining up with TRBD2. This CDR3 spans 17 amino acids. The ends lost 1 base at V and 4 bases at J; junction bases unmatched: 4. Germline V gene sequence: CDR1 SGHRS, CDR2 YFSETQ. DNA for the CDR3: TGCGCCAGCAGCTTGCGGACTAGCGGGGGGGCCGCAGATACGCAGTATTTT. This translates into CASSLRTSGGAADTQYF.

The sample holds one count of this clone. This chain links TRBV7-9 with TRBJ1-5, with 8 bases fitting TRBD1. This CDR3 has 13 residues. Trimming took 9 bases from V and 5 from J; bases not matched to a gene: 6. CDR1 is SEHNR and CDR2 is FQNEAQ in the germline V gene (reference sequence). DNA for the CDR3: TGTGCCAGTACACCAGGGGGCGATCAGCCCCAGCATTTT. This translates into CASTPGGDQPQHF.

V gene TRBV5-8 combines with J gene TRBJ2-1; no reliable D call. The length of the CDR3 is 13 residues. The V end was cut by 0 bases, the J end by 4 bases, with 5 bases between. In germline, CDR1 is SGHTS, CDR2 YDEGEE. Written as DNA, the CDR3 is TGTGCCAGCAGCTTGGAACTTTACAATGAGCAGTTCTTC. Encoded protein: CASSLELYNEQFF.

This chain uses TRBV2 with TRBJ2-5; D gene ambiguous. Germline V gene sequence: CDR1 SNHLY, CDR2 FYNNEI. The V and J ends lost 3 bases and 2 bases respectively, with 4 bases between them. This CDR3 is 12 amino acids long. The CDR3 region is CASSDSQETQYF. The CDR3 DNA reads TGTGCCAGCAGTGATTCACAAGAGACCCAGTACTTC.

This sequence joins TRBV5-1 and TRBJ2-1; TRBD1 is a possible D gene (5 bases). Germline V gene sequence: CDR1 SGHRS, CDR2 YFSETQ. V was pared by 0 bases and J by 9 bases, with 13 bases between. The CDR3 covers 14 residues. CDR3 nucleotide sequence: TGCGCCAGCAGCTTGGTTGTGGGGCCTGGTGAGCAGTTCTTC. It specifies CASSLVVGPGEQFF.

This CDR3 is CASTHSGIGEKLFF. In nucleotides, the CDR3 is TGTGCCAGCACTCACTCGGGAATTGGTGAAAAACTGTTTTTT. The chain carries TRBV6-1 and TRBJ1-4; D is uncertain. Germline lookup yields CDR1 MNHNS and CDR2 SASEGT. The CDR3 covers 14 residues. Trimming left V 7 bases short and J 7 bases short, with 16 bases between.

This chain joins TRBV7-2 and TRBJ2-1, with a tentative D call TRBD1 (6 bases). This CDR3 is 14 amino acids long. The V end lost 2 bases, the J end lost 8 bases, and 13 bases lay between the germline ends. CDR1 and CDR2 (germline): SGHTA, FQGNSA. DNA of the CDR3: TGTGCCAGCAGCTTAAGAGGGGGTGGGGATGAGCAGTTCTTC. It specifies CASSLRGGGDEQFF.

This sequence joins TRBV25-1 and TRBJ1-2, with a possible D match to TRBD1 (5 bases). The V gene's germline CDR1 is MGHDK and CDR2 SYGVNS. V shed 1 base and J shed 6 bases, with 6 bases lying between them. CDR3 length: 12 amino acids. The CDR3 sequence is CASSEFRDGYTF. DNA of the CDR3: TGTGCCAGCAGTGAATTCAGGGATGGCTACACCTTC.

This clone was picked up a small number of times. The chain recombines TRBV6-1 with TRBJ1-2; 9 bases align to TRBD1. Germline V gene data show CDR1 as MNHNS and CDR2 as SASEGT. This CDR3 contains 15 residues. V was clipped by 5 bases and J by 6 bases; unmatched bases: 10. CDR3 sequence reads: CASSLKGQGVNGYTF. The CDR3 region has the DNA TGTGCCAGCAGTCTGAAGGGACAGGGCGTTAATGGCTACACCTTC.

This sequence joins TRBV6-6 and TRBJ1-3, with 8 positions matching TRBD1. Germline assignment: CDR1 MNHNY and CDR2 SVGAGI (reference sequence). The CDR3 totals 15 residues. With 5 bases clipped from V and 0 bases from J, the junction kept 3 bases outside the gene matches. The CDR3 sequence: CASSRDRSSGNTIYF. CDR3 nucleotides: TGTGCCAGCAGTCGGGACAGGTCCTCTGGAAACACCATATATTTT.

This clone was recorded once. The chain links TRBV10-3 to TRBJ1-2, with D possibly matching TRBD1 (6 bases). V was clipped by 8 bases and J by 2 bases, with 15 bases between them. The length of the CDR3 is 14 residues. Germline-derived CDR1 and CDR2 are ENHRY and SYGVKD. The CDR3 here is CAIATGSINYGYTF. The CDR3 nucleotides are TGTGCCATCGCCACAGGGTCAATAAACTATGGCTACACCTTC.